This T cell receptor beta chain was recorded in a study of T cells after posttransplantation cyclophosphamide. The length of the CDR3 is 12 residues. The germline V gene has CDR1 SGHDT and CDR2 YYEEEE. J lost 12 bases, V lost 7 bases, and 9 bases had no gene match. The naive gate required viable CD3+CD4+ or CD3+CD8+ cells with CCR7+CD45RA+CD45RO-CD95-CD27+CD28+ phenotype. This related bone marrow graft donor gave peripheral blood on the day of marrow donation. Method: immunoSEQ multiplex PCR; TCRdb's copy keeps in-frame clones and lacks some. The sample shows roughly 30,000 clones, around 90% of them seen only once.

The sequence was collected from a man aged 25 to 40 in good health and a related stem cell transplant donor. Sequenced input: naive CD4+ T cells sorted from blood. The gene calls are TRBV5-6 and TRBJ1-1, with TRBD1 matching over 10 bases. The CDR3, as DNA: TGTGCCAGCGGCCGGGACAGGGGTATTCCTTTCTTT. This gives the protein CASGRDRGIPFF.